This record covers a single T cell receptor (beta chain). This specimen comes from a study of blood T cell repertoires in COVID-19. The CDR3 totals 15 residues. Germline trimming cut 1 base from V and 10 bases from J; bases unmatched to any gene: 8. Germline V gene sequence: CDR1 KGHDR, CDR2 SFDVKD. TCRdb's table, derived via immunoSEQ multiplex PCR, lists solely in-frame clones and lacks some. The repertoire holds about 350,000 clones, with more than 75% as singletons. The sample taken for sequencing was PBMCs or T cells enriched from blood (not recorded which). The TCR was taken from a woman in her twenties or thirties who had recovered from COVID-19. The genes are TRBV24-1 and TRBJ2-1; TRBD1 agrees at 8 bases. CDR3 sequence reads: CATSDFRRGRREQFF. CDR3 nucleotide sequence: TGTGCCACCAGTGATTTTCGCAGGGGGCGAAGGGAGCAGTTCTTC.